This record concerns one T cell receptor (beta chain) sequence. Its antigen is undetermined. The junction and the germline gene differ at one end; a read error may be behind it. This entry belongs to a study of glioma-infiltrating T cells. Overall study findings and caveats: Only very few CDR3 sequences appeared in both tissue and blood. Gliomas, especially low-grade, showed above-expected tissue-blood divergence; non-neoplastic patients showed below.

CDR1 SGHTA and CDR2 FQGNSA come from the germline V gene. The CDR3 contains 16 residues. The iRepertoire nested amplicon-rescue multiplex PCR amplified TCR alpha and beta CDR3s from RNA. Input was about 85-450 ng of tissue mRNA or PBMC total RNA. In TCRdb, the multiplex PCR reads were re-called with MiXCR into one record per CDR3 protein. The data contain about 130,000 distinct CDR3 sequences, roughly 20% of them seen just once; the ten biggest clones take up approximately 16%. Sample: glioma tissue, nonneoplastic brain tissue, or PBMCs (not recorded which). The chain joins TRBV7-2 to TRBJ2-3, with D hard to call. The sequence came from a human donor with low-grade glioma or glioblastoma, undergoing nonglioma brain surgery, or in good health (not recorded which). This CDR3 is CASSSSTNSIIDTKYF. In DNA form, the CDR3 reads TGTGCCAGCAGCTCTTCTACCAATTCGATCATAGATACGAAGTATTTT.